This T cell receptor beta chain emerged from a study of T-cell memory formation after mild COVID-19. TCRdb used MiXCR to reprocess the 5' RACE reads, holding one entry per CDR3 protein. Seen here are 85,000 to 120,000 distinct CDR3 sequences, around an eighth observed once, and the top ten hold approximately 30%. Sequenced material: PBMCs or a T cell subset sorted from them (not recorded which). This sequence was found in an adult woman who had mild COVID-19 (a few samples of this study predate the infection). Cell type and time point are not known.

The DNA for the CDR3 is TGTGCCAGCAGTTTATCGACAGGGGGCAGTGAGCAGTTCTTC. This encodes CASSLSTGGSEQFF. J is TRBJ2-1 and V is TRBV27; 10 bases are a match to TRBD1. There are 14 residues in the CDR3. Germline CDR1 is MNHEY and CDR2 is SMNVEV (reference sequence). V lost 0 bases to trimming and J lost 9 bases; unmatched junction nucleotides: 2.